The rows below give T cell receptor beta chains drawn from one sample of a study of Ad26.COV2.S vaccination and SARS-CoV-2 variants. Method: immunoSEQ multiplex PCR; TCRdb's copy keeps in-frame clones and lacks some. The data contain approximately 410,000 clones, 92% of them singletons. The sample in question was peripheral blood, obtained in a trial of Ad26.COV2.S vaccine versus placebo. These receptor sequences come from a person between 18 and 60 years old who received the Ad26.COV2.S COVID-19 vaccine or a placebo. CDR3s include the opening cysteine and the closing phenylalanine or tryptophan. Fields, in order: J gene, D gene, clone size, V gene, CDR3 DNA, CDR3 protein. D genes are given only for firm matches. Some rows mark clone size as missing; the rest say once, few, many or name a class of expanded clone.

J gene: TRBJ1-6
D gene: -
clone size: -
V gene: TRBV27
CDR3 DNA: TGTGCCAGCAGTTCGTCCAACTGGTACAACGATTATTCACCCCTCCACTTT
CDR3 protein: CASSSSNWYNDYSPLHF

J gene: TRBJ1-5
D gene: -
clone size: few
V gene: TRBV27
CDR3 DNA: TGTGCCAGCAGTCACCGGGACGGTAATCAGCCCCAGCATTTT
CDR3 protein: CASSHRDGNQPQHF

J gene: TRBJ2-3
D gene: -
clone size: -
V gene: TRBV12-5
CDR3 DNA: TGTGCTAGTGGTTCGATGACTAGCACAGATACGCAGTATTTT
CDR3 protein: CASGSMTSTDTQYF

J gene: TRBJ2-1
D gene: TRBD2
clone size: few
V gene: TRBV27
CDR3 DNA: TGTGCCAGCGGGTACGGGAGCGGGGGGGGCAATGAGCAGTTCTTC
CDR3 protein: CASGYGSGGGNEQFF

J gene: TRBJ2-3
D gene: -
clone size: once
V gene: TRBV30
CDR3 DNA: TGTGCCTGTAGTATAGGGAGTGGTTCTAGCACAGATACGCAGTATTTT
CDR3 protein: CACSIGSGSSTDTQYF

J gene: TRBJ1-2
D gene: -
clone size: -
V gene: TRBV19
CDR3 DNA: TGTGCCAGTATGACCCCTGGACGGGTAGCTAACTATGGCTACACCTTC
CDR3 protein: CASMTPGRVANYGYTF

J gene: TRBJ1-5
D gene: TRBD1
clone size: -
V gene: TRBV30
CDR3 DNA: TGTGCCTGGAGGAAGGGGGACAGCAACAATCAGCCCCAGCATTTT
CDR3 protein: CAWRKGDSNNQPQHF

J gene: TRBJ2-5
D gene: -
clone size: -
V gene: TRBV5-4
CDR3 DNA: TGTGCCAGCCAGCCTGGGGACTCAAGGGAGACCCAGTACTTC
CDR3 protein: CASQPGDSRETQYF

J gene: TRBJ2-3
D gene: -
clone size: -
V gene: TRBV7-8
CDR3 DNA: TGTGCCAGCAGCTTATTCGGGGGTACGCAGTATTTT
CDR3 protein: CASSLFGGTQYF

J gene: TRBJ1-1
D gene: -
clone size: -
V gene: TRBV28
CDR3 DNA: TGTGCCAGCAGTTTTCGTCGGGGGGGTACTGAAGCTTTCTTT
CDR3 protein: CASSFRRGGTEAFF

J gene: TRBJ2-3
D gene: -
clone size: few
V gene: TRBV12-3/TRBV12-4
CDR3 DNA: TGTGCCGTGGGGGCCGCAGATACGCAGTATTTT
CDR3 protein: CAVGAADTQYF

J gene: TRBJ1-3
D gene: -
clone size: -
V gene: TRBV7-2
CDR3 DNA: TGTGCCAGCAGCTTAGGCCCAGGAAACACCATATATTTT
CDR3 protein: CASSLGPGNTIYF

J gene: TRBJ1-3
D gene: -
clone size: -
V gene: TRBV12-3/TRBV12-4
CDR3 DNA: TGTGCCAGCAGTTTCTATGGAAACACCATATATTTT
CDR3 protein: CASSFYGNTIYF

J gene: TRBJ1-4
D gene: TRBD1
clone size: -
V gene: TRBV11-2
CDR3 DNA: TGTGCCAGCAGCCGGACAGGGAATGAAAAACTGTTTTTT
CDR3 protein: CASSRTGNEKLFF

J gene: TRBJ2-7
D gene: -
clone size: -
V gene: TRBV4-3
CDR3 DNA: TGCGCCAGCAGCCAAGATCTGCCGGGGGCCTCCTACGAGCAGTACTTC
CDR3 protein: CASSQDLPGASYEQYF

J gene: TRBJ1-2
D gene: TRBD1
clone size: -
V gene: TRBV6-1
CDR3 DNA: TGTGCCAGCAGTGAATTGGGACAGGGAGCCTATGGCTACACCTTC
CDR3 protein: CASSELGQGAYGYTF

J gene: TRBJ1-4
D gene: -
clone size: -
V gene: TRBV5-4
CDR3 DNA: TGTGCCAGCAGAGACGCAGGAGGAGGCGAAAAACTGTTTTTT
CDR3 protein: CASRDAGGGEKLFF

J gene: TRBJ2-7
D gene: -
clone size: once
V gene: TRBV5-5
CDR3 DNA: TGTGCCAGCAGCTTTGGGTCACCCCCTTACGAGCAGTACTTC
CDR3 protein: CASSFGSPPYEQYF

J gene: TRBJ1-2
D gene: -
clone size: -
V gene: TRBV3-1/TRBV3-2
CDR3 DNA: TGTGCCAGCAGCCAAGCCCACGGACAGAAGAATGGCTACACCTTC
CDR3 protein: CASSQAHGQKNGYTF

J gene: TRBJ1-2
D gene: -
clone size: -
V gene: TRBV14
CDR3 DNA: TGTGCCAGCAGCCCCGGAGGTGAGGGAAGTTACTATGGCTACACCTTC
CDR3 protein: CASSPGGEGSYYGYTF

J gene: TRBJ1-1
D gene: -
clone size: -
V gene: TRBV6-5
CDR3 DNA: TGTGCCAGCAGACCGGGACTCATGAACACTGAAGCTTTCTTT
CDR3 protein: CASRPGLMNTEAFF

J gene: TRBJ2-3
D gene: TRBD2
clone size: -
V gene: TRBV5-6
CDR3 DNA: TGTGCCAGCAGCTGGGGACTAAAAAGCACAGATACGCAGTATTTT
CDR3 protein: CASSWGLKSTDTQYF

J gene: TRBJ1-4
D gene: -
clone size: -
V gene: TRBV5-6
CDR3 DNA: TGTGCCAGCAGCCCACAGAGAATTCTCCGGGACCGGCCGGAAAAACTGTTTTTT
CDR3 protein: CASSPQRILRDRPEKLFF

J gene: TRBJ2-5
D gene: TRBD1
clone size: -
V gene: TRBV5-1
CDR3 DNA: TGCGCCAGCAGCTTAGGGGGCGGAGAGACCCAGTACTTC
CDR3 protein: CASSLGGGETQYF

J gene: TRBJ2-1
D gene: -
clone size: -
V gene: TRBV24-1
CDR3 DNA: TGTGCCACCAGTGAGGCCCGGGGACTCTACAATGAGCAGTTCTTC
CDR3 protein: CATSEARGLYNEQFF

J gene: TRBJ2-3
D gene: TRBD2
clone size: -
V gene: TRBV3-1/TRBV3-2
CDR3 DNA: TGTGCCAGCAGCCTTACAGCGGGGGGCGCTACGCAGTATTTT
CDR3 protein: CASSLTAGGATQYF

J gene: TRBJ1-2
D gene: TRBD1
clone size: -
V gene: TRBV4-3
CDR3 DNA: TGCGCCAGCAGCCAAGATGGGGGGACAGGGGTTTATTATGGCTACACCTTC
CDR3 protein: CASSQDGGTGVYYGYTF

J gene: TRBJ1-2
D gene: -
clone size: -
V gene: TRBV6-6
CDR3 DNA: TGTGCCAGCTCACCAGCTGAGGGAGGCTACACCTTC
CDR3 protein: CASSPAEGGYTF

J gene: TRBJ2-3
D gene: -
clone size: -
V gene: TRBV5-8
CDR3 DNA: TGTGCCAGCAGCTTGGGGGCGAGAGGCACAGATACGCAGTATTTT
CDR3 protein: CASSLGARGTDTQYF

J gene: TRBJ2-3
D gene: TRBD2
clone size: -
V gene: TRBV3-1/TRBV3-2
CDR3 DNA: TGTGCCAGCAGCCAAGATCCGAGTAGCGGGGGTGCAGATACGCAGTATTTT
CDR3 protein: CASSQDPSSGGADTQYF

J gene: TRBJ1-3
D gene: TRBD1
clone size: -
V gene: TRBV18
CDR3 DNA: TGTGCCAGCTCACCGGGGACCGGGACAGGGGGAAACACCATATATTTT
CDR3 protein: CASSPGTGTGGNTIYF

J gene: TRBJ1-2
D gene: -
clone size: -
V gene: TRBV3-1/TRBV3-2
CDR3 DNA: TGTGCCAGCAGCCAAGATCTGAGCTATGGCTACACCTTC
CDR3 protein: CASSQDLSYGYTF

J gene: TRBJ2-5
D gene: -
clone size: -
V gene: TRBV6-5
CDR3 DNA: TGTGCCGCCTCGGGTGTGGCCCTGGGGCGGGAGACCCAGTACTTC
CDR3 protein: CAASGVALGRETQYF

J gene: TRBJ2-3
D gene: -
clone size: -
V gene: TRBV27
CDR3 DNA: TGTGCCAGCAGTTTAATGGGGGATACGCAGTATTTT
CDR3 protein: CASSLMGDTQYF

J gene: TRBJ2-7
D gene: TRBD1
clone size: -
V gene: TRBV3-1/TRBV3-2
CDR3 DNA: TGTGCCAGCAGCCATCGTAAAATTAGGGACAGGGGTTACTTC
CDR3 protein: CASSHRKIRDRGYF

J gene: TRBJ1-6
D gene: -
clone size: few
V gene: TRBV28
CDR3 DNA: TGTGCCAGCAGTATGCTACAGGGCCCGAATTCACCCCTCCACTTT
CDR3 protein: CASSMLQGPNSPLHF